This T cell receptor (beta chain) appears in the sequencing data of a study of molecular identifiers for immune sequencing clone quantification. Naive CD8 T cells were FACS-sorted by CD8+CD4-CCR7+CD45RA+ markers. From the PCR reads, TCRdb called clonotypes with MiXCR, one entry per CDR3 protein. The table lists tens of thousands of distinct CDR3 sequences, about 18% of them singletons, with roughly 6.9% in the top ten. In this sample, this clonotype turned up a few times. The V segment lost 6 bases and the J segment 4 bases; nucleotides outside the gene matches: 2. The germline V gene encodes CDR1 DFQATT and CDR2 SNEGSKA (reference sequence). CDR3 size: 11 residues.

This receptor was taken from a human donor in good health. Some libraries in this study had Jurkat cell RNA spiked in. The V and J genes are TRBV20-1 and TRBJ2-7; 8 bases agree with TRBD1. Specimen: naive CD8+ T cells from blood, with Jurkat cell RNA spiked in. The subset is: FACS-sorted CD8+CD4-CCR7+CD45RA+ naive T cells. As DNA, the CDR3 is TGCAGTGCGGACAGGGATTACGAGCAGTACTTC. Translating it yields CSADRDYEQYF.